The text below deals with one T cell receptor (beta chain). The antigen remains unidentified. The naive CD8 fraction comprised CD45RO-negative cells positively selected for CCR7 and excluded terminally differentiated effector memory CD45RA+ cells. Across several immunoSEQ plates, the genomic DNA of each subset was split evenly. The data were produced by immunoSEQ multiplex PCR, yet TCRdb's version contains in-frame clones alone and is incomplete. The repertoire has about 1,900,000 clones, about 95% of them found once; the top ten carry 0.9% to 1.5%. The data are from a study of shared clonotypes between healthy human individuals. Study details: Each donor's CD4 naive and CD4 memory cells filled three plates apiece, CD8 naive two, and CD8 memory one. Notes on the study in general: Sorted-subset sequencing was shown by rarefaction to be incomplete despite large depth. Only blood was sampled; tissue repertoires likely differ.

Sequencing was performed on naive CD8+ T cells sorted from blood. This TCR came from a man between 18 and 29 years old in good health.

In nucleotides, the CDR3 is TGTGCCAGCAGTGCCGGACAGGGGAGAGAGACCCAGTACTTC. This sequence encodes CASSAGQGRETQYF. The genes are TRBV25-1 and TRBJ2-5; TRBD1 matches 9 bases. This CDR3 region has 14 residues. Per the germline V gene, CDR1 is MGHDK and CDR2 is SYGVNS. Losses at the gene ends were 4 bases for V and 4 bases for J; bases not matched to a gene: 4.